This T cell receptor beta chain appears in the sequencing data of a study of cytomegalovirus exposure and HLA in healthy donors. The PCR employed 60 Vbeta primers together with 13 Jbeta primers. Some clones are missing from TCRdb's copy, which holds only in-frame ones; the method was immunoSEQ multiplex PCR. The sample records about 120,000 clones, more than 60% being singletons. V shed 5 bases, J shed 8 bases, and the junction held 7 bases outside the gene matches. The germline CDR1 and CDR2 sequences are SGHDT and YYEEEE. CDR3 size: 13 residues. Overall study results and limits: The study put roughly 160 TCR beta chains on its list as cytomegalovirus-associated.

A note on this clone: Its matching antigen is unknown.

The TCR was taken from a woman aged 40 to 50 in good health and CMV-seronegative. The source material was PBMCs. The chain joins TRBV5-6 to TRBJ1-2; 9 bases are a match to TRBD1. The CDR3 loop reads CASRRGQGKGYTF. CDR3 bases: TGTGCCAGCAGACGGGGACAGGGAAAAGGCTACACCTTC.